This TCR beta chain was profiled in a study of blood T cell repertoires in COVID-19. As for the study in general: There were acute and convalescent COVID-19 samples, and they came from the United States, Italy and Spain. Nucleic acid was either cDNA or gDNA, and it came from T cells, B-cell-depleted T cells, or PBMCs.

This clone showed up just once. As handled by the study authors: Quantification of nucleated cells was approximated via reference gene primer amplification. The repertoire was sequenced with immunoSEQ multiplex PCR; TCRdb's copy has only in-frame clones and lacks some. The V and J calls and clone size are taken from that table; D and trimming were inferred from the DNA. The repertoire holds about 35,000 clones, with around 87% as singletons. Losses at the gene ends were 3 bases for V and 5 bases for J; bases not matched to a gene: 3. The germline V gene encodes CDR1 LNHDA and CDR2 SQIVND (reference sequence). The CDR3 totals 15 residues.

The sequenced sample consisted of peripheral blood. The receptor comes from a human donor in a cohort sampled during active COVID-19. The chain couples TRBV19 to TRBJ2-1; 11 bases map to TRBD2. CDR3 region: CASSIQTSGNNEQFF. The CDR3 DNA follows: TGTGCCAGTAGTATTCAGACTAGCGGGAACAATGAGCAGTTCTTC.